The entry that follows covers one T cell receptor beta chain sequence. The antigen remains undetermined. A junction end diverges from the germline sequence, so it may reflect a read error. TCRdb re-derived calls from the RT-PCR reads in MiXCR, one entry per CDR3 protein. The data hold under 950,000 distinct CDR3 sequences, with around 21% observed a single time. The germline V gene encodes CDR1 DFQATT and CDR2 SNEGSKA (reference sequence). The CDR3 is made up of 11 amino acids. The data belong to a study of response to subunit inactivated influenza vaccine. The study, taken as a whole, reports: Authors suggested that a seasonal influenza vaccination recruits few new T cells each time.

This sample comprised PBMCs from blood, obtained 4 to 6 days after vaccination. The chain combines TRBV20-1 with TRBJ2-7, with D maybe TRBD2 (5 bases). The TCR originated in a middle-aged man who received an inactivated influenza vaccine. CDR3 region: CSGREGGEQYF. The CDR3 DNA sequence: TGCAGTGGTAGAGAGGGCGGAGAGCAGTACTTC.